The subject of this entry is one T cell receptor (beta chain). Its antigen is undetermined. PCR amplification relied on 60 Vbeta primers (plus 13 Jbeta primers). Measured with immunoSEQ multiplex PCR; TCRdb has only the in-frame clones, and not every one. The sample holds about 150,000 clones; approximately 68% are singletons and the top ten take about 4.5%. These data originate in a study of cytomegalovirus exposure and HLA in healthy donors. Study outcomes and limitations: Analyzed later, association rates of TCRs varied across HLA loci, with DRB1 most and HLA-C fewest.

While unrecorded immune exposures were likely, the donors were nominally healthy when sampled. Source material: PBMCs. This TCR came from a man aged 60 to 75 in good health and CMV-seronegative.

CDR3 nucleotides: TGTGCCAGCGAGCGGGAGTTTCTTAATGAGCAGTTCTTC. It encodes CASEREFLNEQFF. The chain has TRBV6-1 and TRBJ2-1, with 8 bases matching TRBD2. The CDR3 length is 13 residues. V lost 8 bases to trimming and J lost 7 bases; unmatched junction nucleotides: 7. Germline loops: CDR1 MNHNS, CDR2 SASEGT.